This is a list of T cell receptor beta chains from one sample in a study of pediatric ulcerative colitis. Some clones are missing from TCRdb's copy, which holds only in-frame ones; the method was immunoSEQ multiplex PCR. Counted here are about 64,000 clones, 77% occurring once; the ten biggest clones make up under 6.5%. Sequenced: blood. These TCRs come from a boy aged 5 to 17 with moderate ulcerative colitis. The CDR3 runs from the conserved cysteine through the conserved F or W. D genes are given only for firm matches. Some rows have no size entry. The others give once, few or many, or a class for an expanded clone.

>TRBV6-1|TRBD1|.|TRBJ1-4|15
TGTGCCAGCAGGGGACAGGGGGGTTTTAATGAAAAACTGTTTTTT
CASRGQGGFNEKLFF
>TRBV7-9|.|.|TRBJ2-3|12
TGTGCCAGCAGCTTAGTGGTGTATACGCAGTATTTT
CASSLVVYTQYF
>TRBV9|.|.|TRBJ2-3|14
TGTGCCAGCAGCGTCTCCGGGGCCACAGATACGCAGTATTTT
CASSVSGATDTQYF
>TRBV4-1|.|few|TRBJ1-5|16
TGCGCCAGCAGCCCCCGACACCCAGGCGGCAATCAGCCCCAGCATTTT
CASSPRHPGGNQPQHF
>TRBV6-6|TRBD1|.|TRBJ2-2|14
TGTGCCAGCAGAAGACAGGGGGCAGCCGGGGAGCTGTTTTTT
CASRRQGAAGELFF
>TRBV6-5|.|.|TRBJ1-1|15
TGTGCCAGCGGCCGGGCCTCGACAGAGAACACTGAAGCTTTCTTT
CASGRASTENTEAFF
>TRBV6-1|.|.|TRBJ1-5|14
TGTGCCAGCAGTGAGCCAAATAGCAATCAGCCCCAGCATTTT
CASSEPNSNQPQHF
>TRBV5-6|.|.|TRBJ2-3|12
TGTGCCAGCAGCTTGGATGTGGATACGCAGTATTTT
CASSLDVDTQYF
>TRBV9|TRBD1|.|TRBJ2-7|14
TGTGCCAGCAGCGTAAGAGACAGGGGGCACGAGCAGTACTTC
CASSVRDRGHEQYF
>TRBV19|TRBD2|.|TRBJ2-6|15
TGTGCCAGCAAACTAGCGGGGGTTGGGGCCAACGTCCTGACTTTC
CASKLAGVGANVLTF
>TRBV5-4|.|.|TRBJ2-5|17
TGTGCCAGCAGCTCCGGACAGCTCCTTGCTGCAGCAAAGACCCAGTACTTC
CASSSGQLLAAAKTQYF
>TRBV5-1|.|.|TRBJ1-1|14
TGCGCCAGCAGCCTAAAAGACGGGGGCCGGGTAGCTTTCTTT
CASSLKDGGRVAFF
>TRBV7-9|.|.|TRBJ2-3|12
TGTGCCAGCACCACTCAAGGAGATACGCAGTATTTT
CASTTQGDTQYF
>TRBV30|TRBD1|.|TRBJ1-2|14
TGTGCCTGGAGGGGGGACAGGGGTAACTATGGCTACACCTTC
CAWRGDRGNYGYTF
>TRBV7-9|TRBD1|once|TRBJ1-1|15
TGTGCCAGCAGCGCCCCGGGACAGGGGATAACTGAAGCTTTCTTT
CASSAPGQGITEAFF
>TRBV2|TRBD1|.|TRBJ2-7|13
TGTGCCAGCAAGCCGGACAGGGCTCACGAGCAGTACTTC
CASKPDRAHEQYF
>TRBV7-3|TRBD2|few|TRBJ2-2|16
TGTGCCAGCAGCATCGGGGTAGCGGGATCGACCGGGGAGCTGTTTTTT
CASSIGVAGSTGELFF
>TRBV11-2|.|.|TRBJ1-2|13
TGTGCCAGCACCCCCACCGCAAGGGATGGCTACACCTTC
CASTPTARDGYTF
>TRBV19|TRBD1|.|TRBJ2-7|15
TGTGCCAGTAGTACCGCCACAGGGGGCGCTTACGAGCAGTACTTC
CASSTATGGAYEQYF
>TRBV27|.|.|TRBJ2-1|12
TGTGCCAGCTTGTCATCGGGTTATGAGCAGTTCTTC
CASLSSGYEQFF
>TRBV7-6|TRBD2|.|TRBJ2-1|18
TGTGCCAGCAGCCCCCGTTCTAGCGGGGGGGATCACCCCTATGAGCAGTTCTTC
CASSPRSSGGDHPYEQFF
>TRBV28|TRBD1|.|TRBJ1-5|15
TGTGCCAGCAGTGGGGAGGGGGCAGGGAATCAGCCCCAGCATTTT
CASSGEGAGNQPQHF
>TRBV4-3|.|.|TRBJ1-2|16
TGCGCCAGCAGCCAAGACCGGGGACTTAGGCAAGACGGCTACACCTTC
CASSQDRGLRQDGYTF
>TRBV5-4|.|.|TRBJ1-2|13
TGTGCCACCTCAGGGCGGCCGGACTATGGCTACACCTTC
CATSGRPDYGYTF
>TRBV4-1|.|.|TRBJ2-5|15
TGCGCCAGCAGCCAAGCTCTGAGTAGGCAAGAGACCCAGTACTTC
CASSQALSRQETQYF
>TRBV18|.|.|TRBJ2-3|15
TGTGCCAGCTCATACTACGACCCGGGCGGAGATACGCAGTATTTT
CASSYYDPGGDTQYF
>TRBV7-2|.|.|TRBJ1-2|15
TGTGCCAGCAGCCCCCGCGGGACGGTTAACTATGGCTACACCTTC
CASSPRGTVNYGYTF
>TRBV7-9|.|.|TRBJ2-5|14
TGTGCCAGCAGCTTCGGACTAATACAAGAGACCCAGTACTTC
CASSFGLIQETQYF
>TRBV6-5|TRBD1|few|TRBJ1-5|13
TGTGCCAGCAGGGGACAGGGGAATCAGCCCCAGCATTTT
CASRGQGNQPQHF
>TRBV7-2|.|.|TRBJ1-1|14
TGTGCCAGCAAAGAGGGCCCGGGGAACACTGAAGCTTTCTTT
CASKEGPGNTEAFF
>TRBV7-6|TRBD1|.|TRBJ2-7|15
TGTGCCAGCAGCTTGCGCCGGGACAGATCCTACGAGCAGTACTTC
CASSLRRDRSYEQYF
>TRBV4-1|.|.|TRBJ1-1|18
TGCGCCAGCAGCCAAGATATGGGGCAGGCAAACCGGAACACTGAAGCTTTCTTT
CASSQDMGQANRNTEAFF
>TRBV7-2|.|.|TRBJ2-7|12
TGTGCCAGCAGCGCACAGGGTCTCGAGCAGTACTTC
CASSAQGLEQYF